Listed here are 12 T cell receptor beta chains from one sample, sequenced in a study of blood T cells in healthy people across ages. For the second PCR, which ran for roughly 7 to 11 cycles, a sample-barcoded 5' primer and a J-beta primer mix were used. TCRdb re-derived calls from the 5' RACE reads in MiXCR, one entry per CDR3 protein. This table has fewer than 2 million distinct CDR3 sequences, approximately 39% appearing once. The sample was blood. These receptors were taken from a human donor in good health.

The rearrangement joins TRBV3-1 to TRBJ2-1; D ambiguous. CDR1 and CDR2 from the germline V gene are LGHDT and YNNKEL (reference sequence). V dropped 0 bases and J dropped 7 bases, with 10 bases sitting between them. There are 14 residues in the CDR3. CDR3 DNA: TGTGCCAGCAGCCAAGAGTCTCCGGGTAATGAGCAGTTCTTC. Its protein is CASSQESPGNEQFF.

This rearrangement joins TRBV15 to TRBJ1-1; D gene uncertain. Trimming removed 1 base at V and 1 base at J, with 7 bases between. Looked up from germline, CDR1 is LNHNV and CDR2 is YYDKDF (reference sequence). The length of the CDR3 is 14 residues. The CDR3 spells CATSRVATNTEAFF. The CDR3 DNA is TGTGCCACCAGCAGAGTGGCCACGAACACTGAAGCTTTCTTT.

This clonotype has a single count. The junction departs from the called germline gene at one end, perhaps through a read error. The genes are TRBV15 and TRBJ2-7; D could derive from TRBD1 or TRBD2 (5 bases each). This CDR3 has 16 residues. Germline loops: CDR1 LNHNV, CDR2 YYDKDF (reference sequence). For the CDR3, the DNA is TGTACCACCAGCAGAGCCCCCCCCGGGGCATCCTACGAGCAGTACTTC. This gives the protein CTTSRAPPGASYEQYF.

The CDR3 DNA follows: TGTGCCAGCACCATGTCGGCACATGAGCAGTTCTTC. It encodes CASTMSAHEQFF. The rearrangement joins TRBV13 to TRBJ2-1; D ambiguous. V dropped 7 bases and J dropped 8 bases, with 12 bases sitting between them. Germline V gene sequence: CDR1 PRHDT, CDR2 FYEKMQ (reference sequence). The CDR3 is made up of 12 amino acids.

Of note for this clonotype: The junction departs from the called germline gene at one end, perhaps through a read error. The rearrangement links TRBV7-9 to TRBJ2-5; weak D call: TRBD2 (5 bases). There are 12 residues in the CDR3. Germline lookup yields CDR1 SEHNR and CDR2 FQNEAQ (reference sequence). The DNA of the CDR3 is TGTGCCAACAGCTTAGTGAGGGATCAGCAGTACTTC. Its protein is CANSLVRDQQYF.

The chain has TRBV6-2 or TRBV6-3 and TRBJ1-6; D not certain. Trimming removed 0 bases at V and 13 bases at J, with 16 bases between. Germline CDR1 is MNHEY and CDR2 is SVGEGT. The CDR3 runs to 15 residues. The CDR3 coding sequence is TGTGCCAGCAGTTACTCGATTCTCCGCAGTAATCCCCTCCACTTT. It is translated as CASSYSILRSNPLHF.

The chain recombines TRBV6-2 or TRBV6-3 with TRBJ2-3; 9 nucleotides line up with TRBD2. V shed 4 bases, J shed 2 bases, and the junction held 10 bases outside the gene matches. CDR3 length: 17 amino acids. CDR1 and CDR2 (germline): MNHEY, SVGEGT. Here the CDR3 DNA reads TGTGCCAGCAGTTCCCTCCTTAAGCGGGGGGTCACAGATACGCAGTATTTT. Encoded protein: CASSSLLKRGVTDTQYF.

The chain has TRBV12-3 or TRBV12-4 and TRBJ1-1; 9 bases align to TRBD1. The CDR3 runs to 17 residues. After removal of 5 bases from V and 2 bases from J, the junction contained 12 bases not matched to a gene. CDR3 nucleotides: TGTGCCAGCAGTCCCGGGACAGGGACAATCACCAACACTGAAGCTTTCTTT. Protein: CASSPGTGTITNTEAFF.

The chain is built from TRBV5-1 and TRBJ2-3; no definite D call. The CDR3 spans 15 residues. Germline V gene sequence: CDR1 SGHRS, CDR2 YFSETQ. V lost 4 bases, J lost 3 bases, and 15 bases lay in between. CDR3 sequence: CASSRKLDRTDTQYF. Here the CDR3 DNA reads TGCGCCAGCAGCCGGAAACTGGATAGGACAGATACGCAGTATTTT.

This clonotype was seen more than once but under ten times. This chain joins TRBV20-1 and TRBJ1-2; D gene ambiguous. The CDR3 extends over 13 amino acids. Germline CDR1 is DFQATT and CDR2 is SNEGSKA (reference sequence). CDR3: CSQHTPYNYGYTF. The CDR3 nucleotides are TGCAGCCAACACACCCCCTATAACTATGGCTACACCTTC.

This clonotype was counted a few times. V is TRBV20-1 and J is TRBJ2-5; D may be TRBD1 (6 bases). With the DNA end fitting TRBJ2-7 better, the J assignment may be wrong. The CDR3 runs 13 residues. The germline V gene has CDR1 DFQATT and CDR2 SNEGSKA (reference sequence). DNA of the CDR3: TGCAGTGCTAAACACAGGGTCAGTTACGAGCAGTACTTC. Translating gives CSAKHRVSYEQYF.

The rearrangement links TRBV6-5 to TRBJ2-7; 11 bases align to TRBD2. The CDR3 totals 16 residues. The germline CDR1 and CDR2 sequences are MNHEY and SVGAGI. The J segment lost 3 bases and the V segment lost 7 bases, leaving 11 bases of the junction unmatched. The CDR3, as DNA: TGTGCCAGCACCAGGAGCCTAGCGGGGGGAAACTACGAGCAGTACTTC. It encodes CASTRSLAGGNYEQYF.